These 23 T cell receptor beta chains were sequenced from one sample in a study of T-cell memory formation after mild COVID-19. One entry per CDR3 protein, called by TCRdb with MiXCR from the 5' RACE reads. Of roughly 350,000 distinct CDR3 sequences in the sample, around 21% were seen once. Source material: PBMCs or a T cell subset sorted from them (not recorded which). The receptors were gathered from an adult woman who had mild COVID-19 (a few samples of this study predate the infection). Cell type and time point are not known.

This chain joins TRBV7-3 and TRBJ2-1, with 10 nucleotides matching TRBD2. The CDR3 sequence is 18 residues long. Unmatched junction bases numbered 7, after V lost 1 base and J lost 1 base. The V gene's germline CDR1 is SGHTA and CDR2 FQGTGA. As DNA, the CDR3 is TGTGCCAGCAGCTTAATGTCTAGCGGGGGCCCTTCCTACAATGAGCAGTTCTTC. As protein: CASSLMSSGGPSYNEQFF. Drawing the rest from reference TRBV7-3 and TRBJ2-1, the complete variable domain is GAGVSQTPSNKVTEKGKYVELRCDPISGHTALYWYRQSLGQGPEFLIYFQGTGAADDSGLPNDRFFAVRPEGSVSTLKIQRTERGDSAVYLCASSLMSSGGPSYNEQFFGPGTRLTVL.

This clonotype appeared once. The chain links TRBV2 to TRBJ2-7, with 8 nucleotides matching TRBD2. J gave up 3 bases and V 3 bases, and 13 bases lay outside the gene matches. The CDR3 contains 17 residues. From germline, CDR1 is SNHLY and CDR2 FYNNEI. The CDR3 DNA is TGTGCCAGCAGTGACCCTCGTGCAGCGGGAGATTTCTACGAGCAGTACTTC. This sequence encodes CASSDPRAAGDFYEQYF.

This clonotype was seen more than once but under ten times. The chain joins TRBV29-1 to TRBJ1-2, with no clear D. Per germline, CDR1 SQVTM and CDR2 ANQGSEA. This CDR3 region has 14 residues. Trimming shortened V by 0 bases and J by 8 bases, and 16 bases separated the two germline ends. Here the CDR3 reads CSVEDHGPPRGYTF. DNA for the CDR3: TGCAGCGTTGAAGATCATGGGCCTCCTCGGGGCTACACCTTC.

This clonotype was seen only a few times. The chain has TRBV12-3 or TRBV12-4 and TRBJ2-3; 7 bases map to TRBD2. The CDR3 runs to 12 residues. V was pared by 7 bases and J by 8 bases, with 6 bases of the junction left unmatched. The CDR3 region is CASTRREGTQYF. The CDR3 bases are TGTGCCAGCACCAGGAGGGAGGGTACGCAGTATTTT.

In this sample, this clonotype turned up a few times. The chain couples TRBV7-9 to TRBJ2-7; possible D gene TRBD1, 6 bases. Germline lookup yields CDR1 SEHNR and CDR2 FQNEAQ (reference sequence). The V and J ends lost 4 bases and 6 bases respectively, with 19 bases between them. The CDR3 is made up of 15 amino acids. The CDR3 loop reads CASSSPIQGGGEQYF. Here the CDR3 DNA reads TGTGCCAGCAGCTCCCCCATACAGGGTGGAGGCGAGCAGTACTTC.

The chain recombines TRBV9 with TRBJ1-1; D gene uncertain. The CDR3 runs to 15 residues. The germline V gene encodes CDR1 SGDLS and CDR2 YYNGEE. Trimming cost V 0 bases and J 4 bases, with 13 bases left between them. For the CDR3, the DNA is TGTGCCAGCAGCGTAGAGCTTGACTCCGCCACTGAAGCTTTCTTT. Translation gives CASSVELDSATEAFF.

The chain uses TRBV5-1 and TRBJ1-3; D is uncertain. Per germline, CDR1 SGHRS and CDR2 YFSETQ. The CDR3 totals 15 residues. V dropped 4 bases and J dropped 0 bases, with 11 bases sitting between them. The CDR3 nucleotides are TGCGCCAGCAGCGAATTCGGAGGCTCTGGAAACACCATATATTTT. Its translation: CASSEFGGSGNTIYF.

This sequence joins TRBV19 and TRBJ2-7, with D perhaps TRBD1 (6 bases). Per the germline V gene, CDR1 is LNHDA and CDR2 is SQIVND (reference sequence). V was clipped by 4 bases and J by 3 bases, with 22 bases between them. The CDR3 length is 17 residues. This CDR3 reads CASSTSGTPDTFYEQYF. The CDR3 DNA sequence: TGTGCCAGTAGTACCTCAGGGACACCGGACACCTTCTACGAGCAGTACTTC.

This chain connects TRBV30 to TRBJ2-5; 12 nucleotides align to TRBD2. The V gene's germline CDR1 is GTSNPN and CDR2 SVGIG (reference sequence). V gave up 0 bases and J gave up 3 bases; unmatched junction bases: 5. The CDR3 totals 16 residues. The CDR3 loop reads CAWSVSSGGAKETQYF. In nucleotides, the CDR3 is TGTGCCTGGAGTGTATCTAGCGGGGGGGCGAAAGAGACCCAGTACTTC.

The chain links TRBV7-9 to TRBJ1-2; D possibly corresponds to TRBD1 (6 bases). CDR1 is SEHNR and CDR2 is FQNEAQ in the germline V gene (reference sequence). The CDR3 totals 14 residues. V lost 11 bases and J lost 2, with 18 bases in between. CDR3 DNA: TGTGCCGTCGGGGACAACCCTCAGAACTATGGCTACACCTTC. It is translated as CAVGDNPQNYGYTF.

This clonotype was recorded a few times. The genes are TRBV9 and TRBJ2-7; D is perhaps TRBD1 or TRBD2 (5 bases each). Germline lookup yields CDR1 SGDLS and CDR2 YYNGEE. Trimming took 7 bases from V and 2 from J, leaving 16 bases between them. The CDR3 spans 14 residues. The CDR3 here is CASGSGTVTYEQYF. The CDR3 DNA reads TGTGCCAGCGGCTCGGGGACGGTAACCTACGAGCAGTACTTC.

V gene TRBV7-8 combines with J gene TRBJ1-5; D possibly corresponds to TRBD1 (5 bases). Trimming removed 5 bases at V and 6 bases at J, with 11 bases between. The CDR3 sequence is 13 residues long. Looked up from germline, CDR1 is SGHVS and CDR2 is FQNEAQ. Here the CDR3 DNA reads TGTGCCAGCAGCACTTTAGGGGTTCAGCCCCAGCATTTT. Protein sequence: CASSTLGVQPQHF.

J is TRBJ1-2 and V is TRBV7-9; no clear D. Germline V gives CDR1 SEHNR, CDR2 FQNEAQ (reference sequence). V was pared by 1 base and J by 2 bases, with 17 bases between. The CDR3 consists of 17 residues. CDR3 amino acids: CASSLVGGDPRNYGYTF. In DNA, the CDR3 is TGTGCCAGCAGCTTAGTTGGCGGAGATCCTCGGAACTATGGCTACACCTTC. Based on the CDR3 plus reference TRBV7-9 and TRBJ1-2, the full variable domain is DTGVSQNPRHKITKRGQNVTFRCDPISEHNRLYWYRQTLGQGPEFLTYFQNEAQLEKSRLLSDRFSAERPKGSFSTLEIQRTEQGDSAMYLCASSLVGGDPRNYGYTFGSGTRLTVV.

A few counts support this clonotype. The chain carries TRBV20-1 and TRBJ1-1; the D is unclear. CDR3 size: 13 residues. Germline V lookup: CDR1 DFQATT, CDR2 SNEGSKA (reference sequence). The germline V and J ends were trimmed by 3 bases and 2 bases, with 10 bases remaining between them. DNA of the CDR3: TGCAGTGCTAGTGGGTCCAGCAACACTGAAGCTTTCTTT. This codes for CSASGSSNTEAFF.

The rearrangement links TRBV7-2 to TRBJ1-5; 10 bases agree with TRBD1. Germline CDR1 reads SGHTA; CDR2 reads FQGNSA. Losses at the gene ends were 5 bases for V and 7 bases for J; bases not matched to a gene: 8. CDR3 length equals 15 residues. CDR3: CASSMGQGSGQPQHF. The CDR3 DNA reads TGTGCCAGCAGCATGGGACAGGGGTCGGGGCAGCCCCAGCATTTT.

This clonotype was observed a handful of times. The chain employs TRBV6-2 or TRBV6-3 and TRBJ1-2; D not certain. The V end lost 0 bases, the J end lost 4 bases, and 12 bases lay between the germline ends. CDR1 MNHEY and CDR2 SVGEGT come from the germline V gene. The CDR3 is 15 residues long. DNA of the CDR3: TGTGCCAGCAGTTACTCGGCAGGTTTCATCTATGGCTACACCTTC. It encodes CASSYSAGFIYGYTF.

This clonotype has a handful of counts. J is TRBJ2-1 and V is TRBV7-8; 12 nucleotides align to TRBD1. Germline V gene data show CDR1 as SGHVS and CDR2 as FQNEAQ. With 2 bases clipped from V and 9 bases from J, the junction kept 8 bases outside the gene matches. The CDR3 has 16 residues. The CDR3 spells CASSLSRDRGLGEQFF. The CDR3 DNA reads as TGTGCCAGCAGCTTATCTCGGGACAGGGGGCTTGGTGAGCAGTTCTTC.

The CDR3 DNA reads as TGTGCCAGCAGTCAACGGACGACCGGGGCCAACGTCCTGACTTTC. Translation gives CASSQRTTGANVLTF. The chain couples TRBV2 to TRBJ2-6; D uncertain. The CDR3 length is 15 residues. V was shortened by 5 bases and J by 4 bases, with 12 bases between the two germline ends. The germline V gene encodes CDR1 SNHLY and CDR2 FYNNEI.

This clonotype was detected ten times or more. The rearrangement joins TRBV3-1 to TRBJ2-1; TRBD2 aligns across 11 bases. The V segment lost 3 bases and the J segment 5 bases; nucleotides outside the gene matches: 3. The CDR3 has 15 amino acids. Per germline, CDR1 LGHDT and CDR2 YNNKEL (reference sequence). The CDR3 reads CASSHSGGAHNEQFF. The CDR3 DNA reads as TGTGCCAGCAGCCATAGCGGGGGGGCCCACAATGAGCAGTTCTTC.

This clonotype was detected only a few times. The chain employs TRBV20-1 and TRBJ2-7, with TRBD2 as a possible D gene (6 bases). Germline-derived CDR1 and CDR2 are DFQATT and SNEGSKA (reference sequence). The CDR3 runs to 12 residues. CDR3 sequence: CSAWRAQNEQYF. DNA for the CDR3: TGCAGCGCCTGGAGGGCCCAGAACGAGCAGTACTTC.

This chain connects TRBV7-9 to TRBJ1-1; a possible D gene is TRBD1 (5 bases). The CDR3 contains 18 residues. Trimming removed 2 bases from V and 0 bases from J, with 19 bases in between. Germline loops: CDR1 SEHNR, CDR2 FQNEAQ (reference sequence). The CDR3 DNA sequence: TGTGCCAGCAGCTTATATCCCTCCTCGGGACGGATGAACACTGAAGCTTTCTTT. Translation gives CASSLYPSSGRMNTEAFF. The full variable domain, in which reference TRBV7-9 and TRBJ1-1 provide the parts outside the CDR3, is DTGVSQNPRHKITKRGQNVTFRCDPISEHNRLYWYRQTLGQGPEFLTYFQNEAQLEKSRLLSDRFSAERPKGSFSTLEIQRTEQGDSAMYLCASSLYPSSGRMNTEAFFGQGTRLTVV.

This clonotype was counted between two and nine times. The chain recombines TRBV10-3 with TRBJ2-1; 8 bases align to TRBD2. CDR3 size: 14 residues. Trimming at V came to 7 bases and at J to 5 bases, leaving 7 bases not matched to a gene. From germline, CDR1 is ENHRY and CDR2 SYGVKD. CDR3 DNA: TGTGCCATCACAGCGGGAGAAGCCAACAATGAGCAGTTCTTC. As protein: CAITAGEANNEQFF.

V is TRBV7-2 and J is TRBJ2-5; D remains unclear. Germline-derived CDR1 and CDR2 are SGHTA and FQGNSA. V gave up 2 bases and J gave up 4 bases, with 17 bases separating them. The CDR3 loop spans 16 amino acids. In nucleotides, the CDR3 is TGTGCCAGCAGCTTAAGCCGCCGGAAATGGGGAGAGACCCAGTACTTC. Its protein is CASSLSRRKWGETQYF.